Shown below are 31 T cell receptor beta chains from a single sample sequenced in a study of CD8+CD57+ T cells in acquired aplastic anemia. TCR beta VDJ combinations and CDR3 sequences were profiled from genomic DNA. MiXCR, applied by TCRdb to the reads, yields one record per CDR3 protein. Here the sample spans roughly 250,000 distinct CDR3 sequences, approximately 80% being singletons. Previously, flow cytometry had revealed CD8+CD57+ cell expansion in the patients chosen for sequencing. What was sequenced was sorted CD4+, CD8+, or CD8+CD57+ T cells (not recorded which) from PBMCs. These receptors were obtained from a human donor with aplastic anemia.

This clonotype is judged medium-sized (0.01 to 0.1%). The V gene is TRBV5-4, the J gene TRBJ1-2, with unresolved D. In germline, CDR1 is SGHNT, CDR2 YYREEE (reference sequence). The germline V and J ends were trimmed by 0 bases and 8 bases, with 11 bases remaining between them. This CDR3 is 13 amino acids long. The CDR3 here is CASSLEADRGYTF. The CDR3 DNA sequence: TGTGCCAGCAGCTTGGAGGCGGATCGGGGCTACACCTTC.

This clonotype was detected only a few times. Germline and junction disagree at one end, which may indicate a read error. The gene calls are TRBV9 and TRBJ2-3; the match to TRBD2 covers 8 bases. Germline V gene data show CDR1 as SGDLS and CDR2 as YYNGEE. The length of the CDR3 is 14 residues. The CDR3 here is CASGLAGNIQSFDF. CDR3 DNA: TGTGCCAGCGGCTTAGCGGGGAACATTCAGTCCTTCGATTTT.

As for this clonotype: One end of the junction fails to match germline, which may point to a read error. The CDR3 here is CASSVGTARNKPQF. CDR3 sequence (DNA): TGTGCCAGCAGCGTAGGGACCGCCCGAAATAAGCCCCAGTTC. V and J are TRBV7-8 and TRBJ2-5; possibly TRBD1 or TRBD2 for D (5 bases each). Germline loops: CDR1 SGHVS, CDR2 FQNEAQ. The CDR3 runs 14 residues.

Details on this clonotype: The conserved final phenylalanine or tryptophan is absent from the CDR3, which likely points to a read error. The DNA is omitted, as the CDR3 cannot be located on it reliably, and the CDR3 follows TCRdb's listing. The V gene is TRBV9, the J gene TRBJ2-3. From its first to its last residue, the CDR3 has 13 amino acids. CDR1 is SGDLS and CDR2 is YYNGEE in the germline V gene. CDR3 in amino acids: CASSDGSTGTEKL.

The gene calls are TRBV5-1 and TRBJ1-6; D perhaps matches TRBD1 (6 bases). The V end was cut by 3 bases, the J end by 15 bases, with 16 bases between. CDR3 size: 13 residues. Germline V gives CDR1 SGHRS, CDR2 YFSETQ. The CDR3 nucleotides are TGCGCCAGCAGCTGGGAAGGGGGGGTTCTCCTCCACTTT. Its translation: CASSWEGGVLLHF.

On this clonotype: At one of its ends the junction is not consistent with the germline gene, which may arise from a read error. V gene TRBV9 combines with J gene TRBJ2-5; tentatively, D is TRBD2 (5 bases). The CDR3 is 13 residues long. Germline V gene lookup returns CDR1 SGDLS and CDR2 YYNGEE. The CDR3 loop is CASSVGLARTQPF. The CDR3 bases are TGTGCCAGCAGCGTAGGGTTGGCCCGGACTCAGCCCTTC.

This clonotype was seen at least ten times. The chain uses TRBV2 and TRBJ2-3; possible D gene TRBD2, 7 bases. Germline values: CDR1 SNHLY, CDR2 FYNNEI. The CDR3 is 12 residues long. Trimming pared 8 bases from V and 2 bases from J, leaving 8 bases between. The CDR3 DNA follows: TGTGCCAGCGGGGGGGCCACAGATACGCAGTATTTT. Translating it yields CASGGATDTQYF.

A word on this clonotype: At one end the junction does not follow the germline gene, possibly because of a read error. The chain combines TRBV7-8 with TRBJ1-1; TRBD1 matches 7 bases. The CDR3 extends over 15 amino acids. Germline V gene lookup returns CDR1 SGHVS and CDR2 FQNEAQ. The chain's CDR3 is CASSLEGARNTEAFF. The CDR3, as DNA: TGTGCCAGCAGCTTAGAGGGGGCACGCAATACTGAGGCTTTCTTT.

With respect to this clonotype: This is likely a read error, given that the CDR3 carries no conserved phenylalanine or tryptophan at its end. The limits of the CDR3 on the DNA are not certain, so only TCRdb's listed CDR3 is given. The chain's CDR3 is CASGDGGTDTQYLAPG. This sequence joins TRBV2 and TRBJ1-1; TRBD1, the table's D call, lacks a check against the DNA. The CDR3 is 16 amino acids in total, end residues counted. Germline CDR1 and CDR2: SNHLY and FYNNEI.

The J gene is TRBJ1-1, the V gene TRBV5-6; 7 nucleotides agree with TRBD1. This CDR3 is 18 amino acids long. After removal of 4 bases from V and 5 bases from J, the junction contained 20 bases not matched to a gene. The germline gives CDR1 SGHDT, CDR2 YYEEEE. The CDR3 spells CASSRERGHTVSRTEAFF. CDR3 DNA: TGTGCCAGCAGCAGGGAGAGGGGGCACACAGTTTCGAGGACTGAAGCTTTCTTT.

In this sample, this clonotype turned up once. The CDR3 protein is CARHLDREAQYF. CDR3 DNA sequence: TGTGCCAGACACTTAGATCGGGAGGCCCAGTACTTC. V gene TRBV11-3 combines with J gene TRBJ2-5; 7 positions agree with TRBD2. Trimming removed 9 bases from V and 9 bases from J; junction bases left unmatched: 10. Germline lookup yields CDR1 SGHNT and CDR2 YENEEA. The CDR3 runs to 12 residues.

This clonotype has a handful of counts. In DNA, the CDR3 is TGTGCCAGTAAATGGGACTGGGTTTCCGCCGGGGAGCTGTTTTTT. This encodes CASKWDWVSAGELFF. J is TRBJ2-2 and V is TRBV19, with D perhaps matching TRBD2 (6 bases). The V end was cut by 7 bases, the J end by 6 bases, with 18 bases between. The CDR3 has 15 amino acids. Germline CDR1 LNHDA, CDR2 SQIVND (reference sequence). The full variable domain, in which reference TRBV19 and TRBJ2-2 provide the parts outside the CDR3, is DGGITQSPKYLFRKEGQNVTLSCEQNLNHDAMYWYRQDPGQGLRLIYYSQIVNDFQKGDIAEGYSVSREKKESFPLTVTSAQKNPTAFYLCASKWDWVSAGELFFGEGSRLTVL.

Comments on this clonotype: The final CDR3 position lacks the conserved phenylalanine or tryptophan, pointing to a likely read error. The chain joins TRBV7-9 to TRBJ2-1; D gene ambiguous. This CDR3 is 13 amino acids long. CDR1 and CDR2 from the germline V gene are SEHNR and FQNEAQ (reference sequence). The CDR3 DNA is TGTGCCACCAGCATTCAACTAAACAATGAGCAGTTCTAC. Its translation is CATSIQLNNEQFY.

For this clonotype: Without the conserved terminal phenylalanine or tryptophan, this CDR3 likely stems from a read error. It is unclear where the CDR3 begins or ends on the DNA, so no DNA is shown, and the CDR3 is as TCRdb lists it. The genes are TRBV7-8 and TRBJ2-4; the table names TRBD2, a call not compared with the DNA. The CDR3 spans 12 residues, counting both ends. CDR1 and CDR2 from the germline V gene are SGHVS and FQNEAQ. The CDR3 loop is CASGGAGGPHTY.

The V gene is TRBV19, the J gene TRBJ1-5, with D perhaps TRBD1 (6 bases). The CDR3 runs to 15 residues. The germline gives CDR1 LNHDA, CDR2 SQIVND (reference sequence). The V and J ends lost 4 bases and 4 bases respectively, with 14 bases between them. Here the CDR3 reads CASSTHYTGNQPQHF. In DNA, the CDR3 is TGTGCCAGTAGTACGCATTACACAGGGAATCAGCCCCAGCATTTT.

As regards this clonotype: The DNA is left out, because the CDR3 cannot be placed on it with certainty; the CDR3 is given as TCRdb lists it. CDR3 loop: CASSSTDTQYFAPLHF. The chain joins TRBV7-9 to TRBJ1-6. Germline V CDR1 and CDR2: SEHNR, FQNEAQ (reference sequence). Termini included, the CDR3 measures 16 amino acids.

The J gene is TRBJ1-6, the V gene TRBV11-1; D may be TRBD1 (5 bases). CDR1 and CDR2 (germline): SGHAT, FQDESV (reference sequence). Trimming pared 3 bases from V and 3 bases from J, leaving 12 bases between. CDR3 length: 16 amino acids. CDR3 DNA sequence: TGTGCCAGCAGCTTGGGGGTGGCAGGCTATAATTCACCCCTCCACTTT. This gives the protein CASSLGVAGYNSPLHF.

The rearrangement links TRBV7-8 to TRBJ2-3; D may correspond to TRBD1 or TRBD2 (5 bases each). Trimming left V 3 bases short and J 1 base short, with 8 bases between. Germline CDR1 reads SGHVS; CDR2 reads FQNEAQ. The CDR3 is made up of 14 amino acids. CDR3 sequence: CASSLQGGTDTQYF. CDR3 coding DNA: TGTGCCAGCAGCTTGCAGGGAGGCACAGATACGCAGTATTTT.

This chain connects TRBV7-3 to TRBJ2-3; TRBD2 might be the D (6 bases). The V gene lost 5 bases and the J gene lost 11 bases, with 20 bases spanning the gap. The germline CDR1 and CDR2 sequences are SGHTA and FQGTGA. The CDR3 extends over 14 amino acids. CDR3 coding DNA: TGTGCCAGCAGCGTCGTGGGAGGTTCCGCTAAGCAGTATTTT. This encodes CASSVVGGSAKQYF.

The chain has TRBV15 and TRBJ1-6; D uncertain. V was shortened by 2 bases and J by 8 bases, with 7 bases between the two germline ends. The CDR3 extends over 13 amino acids. Germline V CDR1 and CDR2: LNHNV, YYDKDF (reference sequence). CDR3 region: CATSRSPDSPLHF. DNA of the CDR3: TGTGCCACCAGCAGATCCCCGGATTCACCCCTCCACTTT.

The chain combines TRBV7-9 with TRBJ2-1; D is perhaps TRBD1 or TRBD2 (5 bases each). The CDR3 covers 16 residues. Germline V gene lookup returns CDR1 SEHNR and CDR2 FQNEAQ (reference sequence). V was clipped by 3 bases and J by 10 bases, with 22 bases between them. CDR3 protein: CASSFPGSAGTQEQFF. The CDR3, as DNA: TGTGCCAGCAGCTTTCCGGGAAGCGCCGGGACCCAGGAGCAGTTCTTC.

On this clonotype itself: The missing conserved phenylalanine or tryptophan at the end of this CDR3 makes a read error likely. The chain couples TRBV2 to TRBJ2-5, with D perhaps TRBD2 (7 bases). This CDR3 contains 15 residues. Trimming removed 6 bases at V and 6 bases at J, with 20 bases between. Looked up from germline, CDR1 is SNHLY and CDR2 is FYNNEI. The CDR3 sequence: CASRASGTCGQTQYP. The CDR3 DNA follows: TGTGCCAGCAGGGCCAGCGGGACATGTGGACAGACCCAGTACCCC.

This chain connects TRBV7-2 to TRBJ2-5; perhaps TRBD1 as D (5 bases). Trimming removed 5 bases at V and 3 bases at J, with 13 bases between. The length of the CDR3 is 14 residues. Germline CDR1 is SGHTA and CDR2 is FQGNSA. In DNA, the CDR3 is TGTGCCAGCAGCAGGGGCTGGAGCGAAGAGACCCAGTACTTC. It encodes CASSRGWSEETQYF.

Notes on this clonotype: An end of the junction differs from the germline gene, which may be a read error. V is TRBV9 and J is TRBJ2-5; D might be TRBD1 (5 bases). Germline lookup yields CDR1 SGDLS and CDR2 YYNGEE. CDR3 size: 14 residues. The CDR3 reads CASSPWSTGANVHF. The CDR3 DNA is TGTGCCAGCAGCCCCTGGAGCACTGGGGCCAACGTGCACTTC.

With respect to this clonotype: A junction end diverges from the germline sequence, so it may reflect a read error. DNA of the CDR3: TGTGGCAGCAGCTTGGCAGGGCTAGATACGCAGTATTTT. As protein: CGSSLAGLDTQYF. The chain uses TRBV7-2 and TRBJ2-3, with a possible D match to TRBD1 (5 bases). CDR1 is SGHTA and CDR2 is FQGNSA in the germline V gene. The CDR3 consists of 13 residues.

With regard to this clonotype: The germline gene is not matched at one end of the junction; a read error may be the cause. This chain joins TRBV7-2 and TRBJ1-1, with D hard to call. Germline CDR1 is SGHTA and CDR2 is FQGNSA. This CDR3 is 15 amino acids long. DNA for the CDR3: TGTGCCAGCAGCTTAGAGGTGGGTCCCGACACTCAAGCTTTCTTT. Translated, it gives CASSLEVGPDTQAFF.

The genes are TRBV2 and TRBJ1-2, with 7 positions matching TRBD1. Germline V gives CDR1 SNHLY, CDR2 FYNNEI. The CDR3 is 14 amino acids. J lost 4 bases, V lost 4 bases, and 6 bases had no gene match. The DNA of the CDR3 is TGTGCCAGCAGTGGTCAACAGGGGAGCTATGGCTACACCTTC. This gives the protein CASSGQQGSYGYTF.

As concerns this clonotype: This likely comes from a read error, as the CDR3 has no conserved phenylalanine or tryptophan at its end. It is unclear where the CDR3 begins or ends on the DNA, so no DNA is shown, and the CDR3 is as TCRdb lists it. The chain uses TRBV9 and TRBJ2-3; TRBD1, as called in the table, went unchecked against the DNA. CDR1 is SGDLS, CDR2 YYNGEE, per germline. Ends included, the CDR3 has 13 residues. The CDR3: CASSDVVGAGEWL.

The J gene is TRBJ1-1, the V gene TRBV20-1; TRBD1 matches 7 bases. The CDR3 sequence is 10 residues long. Per the germline V gene, CDR1 is DFQATT and CDR2 is SNEGSKA (reference sequence). The chain's CDR3 is CRKYRGAAFF. The DNA for the CDR3 is TGCAGAAAATACAGGGGTGCAGCTTTCTTT.

The rearrangement joins TRBV7-4 to TRBJ2-3; D possibly corresponds to TRBD1 (6 bases). The germline gives CDR1 SGHVT, CDR2 SQSDAQ. V dropped 7 bases and J dropped 14 bases, with 28 bases sitting between them. The CDR3 is made up of 15 amino acids. CDR3 residues: CASTRQANAVEQRYF. CDR3 DNA sequence: TGTGCCAGCACAAGACAGGCCAACGCCGTTGAACAGCGGTATTTT.

This chain uses TRBV6-4 with TRBJ1-1, with a weak D call TRBD1 (6 bases). Per the germline V gene, CDR1 is MRHNA and CDR2 is SNTAGT. V was shortened by 6 bases and J by 1 base, with 21 bases between the two germline ends. The CDR3 sequence is 17 residues long. CDR3 bases: TGTGCCAGCAGCATCCCCGGGGTGGGGGGGGCGAACACTGAAGCTTTCTTT. Translation gives CASSIPGVGGANTEAFF.